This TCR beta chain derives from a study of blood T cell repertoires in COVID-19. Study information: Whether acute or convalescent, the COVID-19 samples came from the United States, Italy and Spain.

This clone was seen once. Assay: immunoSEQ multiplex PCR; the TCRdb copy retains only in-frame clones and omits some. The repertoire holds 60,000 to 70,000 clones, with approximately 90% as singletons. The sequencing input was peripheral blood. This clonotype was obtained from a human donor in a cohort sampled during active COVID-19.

CDR3 nucleotide sequence: TGTGCCACGAAACGGACAGATAACACTGAAGCTTTCTTT. The encoded protein is CATKRTDNTEAFF. The gene calls are TRBV19 and TRBJ1-1; D perhaps matches TRBD1 (6 bases). Germline V gene sequence: CDR1 LNHDA, CDR2 SQIVND (reference sequence). There are 13 residues in the CDR3. The ends were cut back, 10 bases at V and 2 bases at J, with 14 bases in the middle. Based on the CDR3 plus reference TRBV19 and TRBJ1-1, the full variable domain is DGGITQSPKYLFRKEGQNVTLSCEQNLNHDAMYWYRQDPGQGLRLIYYSQIVNDFQKGDIAEGYSVSREKKESFPLTVTSAQKNPTAFYLCATKRTDNTEAFFGQGTRLTVV.